This entry concerns a single TCR beta chain. This clone's antigen is unknown. Per-base qualities were not stored, and no clone one base away is much larger. The sample belongs to a study of OX40 agonist ivuxolimab in advanced cancers. Context from the whole study: Ivuxolimab, which targeted the costimulatory receptor OX40 (CD134), was an agonistic, fully human IgG2 monoclonal antibody. Intravenous ivuxolimab was administered to patients every 2 weeks at six dose levels: 0.01, 0.1, 0.3, 1.5, 3 and 10 mg/kg. The paper describes the monotherapy dose-escalation part (N = 52 patients) of the phase I trial of ivuxolimab. Partial responses occurred in three dose-escalation patients: two with cutaneous melanoma and one with hepatocellular carcinoma. Prior anti-PD-1, anti-PD-L1 or anti-CTLA-4 therapy was permitted, and checkpoint inhibitors had been received by about 37% of dose-escalation patients. A male proportion of nearly 85% and a mean age of approximately 60 years, ranging from about 23 to 90, were recorded for the dose-escalation cohort. The point of sequencing TCRbeta in the periphery was to test whether ivuxolimab changed TCR sequence diversity and drove clonal T-cell expansion. Of the 52 patients in dose escalation, about 20 had hepatocellular carcinoma, about 15 had melanoma, 9 had renal cell carcinoma and 9 had head and neck cancer.

According to the germline V gene, CDR1 reads SGHTA and CDR2 reads FQGNSA. Relative to germline, V is 5 bases shorter and J is 4 bases shorter, with 11 bases between their ends. The cysteine opens and the phenylalanine closes a CDR3 of 14 amino acids. The read is trimmed to its CDR3 DNA, 42 bases read in frame from base 1. Overall results and qualifications from the work: After ivuxolimab, expanded clones were on average more numerous among CD8+ T cells than among CD4+ T cells. Low levels of normalized T-cell clonal expansion were also shown by some nonresponding patients. In the 0.1-3.0 mg/kg groups, partial responders had among the lowest normalized peripheral clonal expansion, particularly in CD8+ T cells. At doses from 0.1 to 3.0 mg/kg, clonal expansion was seen in both CD4+ and CD8+ blood T cells between baseline and week 6. Which antigens the clonally expanded peripheral T cells were specific for was not determined.

Patients with a history of autoimmune disease or receiving systemic immunosuppression were excluded from the trial. In every dose cohort, peripheral blood was drawn for TCR sequencing at baseline, cycle 4 day 1, and cycle 7 day 1. Samples came from an open-label, multicenter, first-in-human phase I dose-escalation trial of ivuxolimab. Adults with locally advanced or metastatic melanoma, renal cell, hepatocellular, or head and neck squamous cell carcinoma were enrolled in the trial. CD4+ and CD8+ T cells were sorted separately from peripheral blood before TCR sequencing. For sequencing of the TCRbeta CDR3 region, genomic DNA was extracted from the sorted cells. The immunoSEQ Assay was used to sequence the TCRbeta CDR3 regions. The immuneACCESS repertoire file appears here via TCRdb, limited to in-frame rearrangements. These files lack a portion of the clones; in checked studies, under half of the deficit traces to unresolved V genes, and the cause of the others is not known. Within this sample are 50,000 to 80,000 clones, with about 91% of them counted one time only. The ten most abundant clones make up about 0.44% of the sample.

Sequencing used CD4+ or CD8+ T cells sorted from blood, obtained in a trial of the OX40 agonist ivuxolimab. This receptor chain uses TRBV7-2 and TRBJ1-4; a weak D assignment points to TRBD1 (6 bases agree). The clonotype originates from an adult with an advanced solid tumor such as melanoma, head and neck, liver or kidney cancer. The CDR3 sequence is CASSPGQINEKLFF. The base sequence is TGTGCCAGCAGCCCCGGACAGATTAATGAAAAACTGTTTTTT.